This T cell receptor (beta chain) was captured by sequencing in a study of long-term antiretroviral therapy in people with HIV. Samples were assayed with immunoSEQ v3.0 at survey level. The table came from immunoSEQ multiplex PCR; TCRdb's copy has only in-frame clones and leaves some out. The repertoire has over 15,000 clones, around nine tenths of them found once; the top ten carry roughly a tenth. Donors needed at least one pre-ART PBMC sample plus at least two post-ART samples. The CDR3 spans 14 residues. V dropped 1 base and J dropped 5 bases, with 8 bases sitting between them. Per germline, CDR1 SGHTA and CDR2 FQGTGA. As regards this clone: Its target is not known.

Overall study findings and caveats: Clones with expansion before ART led the repertoire at all time points. Repertoires from HIV showed CDR3 length ranges narrower than those of controls.

This chain uses TRBV7-3 with TRBJ2-2; D gene unclear. Sequenced here: unsorted PBMCs, sampled 0.5 years after starting antiretroviral therapy. The TCR was taken from a man aged 35-49 years with HIV. The CDR3 DNA reads as TGTGCCAGCAGCTTAATGGGGAATACCGGGGAGCTGTTTTTT. Amino acid sequence: CASSLMGNTGELFF.